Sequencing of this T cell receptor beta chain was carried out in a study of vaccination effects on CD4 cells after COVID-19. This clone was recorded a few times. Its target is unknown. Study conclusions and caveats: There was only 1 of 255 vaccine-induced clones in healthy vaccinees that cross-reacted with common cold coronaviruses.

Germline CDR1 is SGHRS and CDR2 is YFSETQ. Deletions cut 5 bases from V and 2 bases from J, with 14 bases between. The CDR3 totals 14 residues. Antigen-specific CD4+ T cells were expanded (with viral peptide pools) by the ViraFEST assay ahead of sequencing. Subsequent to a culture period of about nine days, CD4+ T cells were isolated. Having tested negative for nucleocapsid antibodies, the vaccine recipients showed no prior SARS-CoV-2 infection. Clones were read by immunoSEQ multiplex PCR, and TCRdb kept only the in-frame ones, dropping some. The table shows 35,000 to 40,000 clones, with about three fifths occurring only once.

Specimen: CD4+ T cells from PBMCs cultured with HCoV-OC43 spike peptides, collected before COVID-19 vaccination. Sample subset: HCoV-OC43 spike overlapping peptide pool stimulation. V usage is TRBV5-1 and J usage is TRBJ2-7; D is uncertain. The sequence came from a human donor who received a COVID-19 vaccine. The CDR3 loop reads CASRSPGRAYEQYF. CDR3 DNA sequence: TGCGCCAGCAGGTCTCCGGGTCGAGCCTACGAGCAGTACTTC. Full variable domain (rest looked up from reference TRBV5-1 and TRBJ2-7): KAGVTQTPRYLIKTRGQQVTLSCSPISGHRSVSWYQQTPGQGLQFLFEYFSETQRNKGNFPGRFSGRQFSNSRSEMNVSTLELGDSALYLCASRSPGRAYEQYFGPGTRLTVT.